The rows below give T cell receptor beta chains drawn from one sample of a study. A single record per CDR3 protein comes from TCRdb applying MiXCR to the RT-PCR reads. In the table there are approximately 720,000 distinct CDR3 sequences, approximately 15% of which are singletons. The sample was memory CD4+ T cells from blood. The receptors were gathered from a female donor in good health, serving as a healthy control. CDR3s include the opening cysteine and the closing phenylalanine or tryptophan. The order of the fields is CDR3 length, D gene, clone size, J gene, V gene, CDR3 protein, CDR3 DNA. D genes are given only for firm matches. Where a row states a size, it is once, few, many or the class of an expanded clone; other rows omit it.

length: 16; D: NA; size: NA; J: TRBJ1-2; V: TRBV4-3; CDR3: CASSPSRVEGLYGYTF; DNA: TGCGCCAGCAGCCCCTCCAGGGTGGAGGGACTCTATGGCTACACCTTC
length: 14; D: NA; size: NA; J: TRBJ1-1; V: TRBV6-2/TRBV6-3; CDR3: CASSAQGHYTEAFF; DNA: TGTGCCAGCAGTGCTCAGGGCCACTACACTGAAGCTTTCTTT
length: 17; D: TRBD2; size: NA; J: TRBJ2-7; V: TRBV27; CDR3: CASSLYSGGSYSYEQYF; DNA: TGTGCCAGCAGTTTATACTCCGGCGGGAGCTACTCCTACGAGCAGTACTTC
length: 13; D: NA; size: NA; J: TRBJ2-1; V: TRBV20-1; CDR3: CSAGIPGWNEQFF; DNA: TGCAGTGCAGGGATCCCTGGGTGGAATGAGCAGTTCTTC
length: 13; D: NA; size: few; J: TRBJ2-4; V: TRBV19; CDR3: CASSPRTRDIQYF; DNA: TGTGCCAGTAGTCCTCGGACGAGGGACATTCAGTACTTC
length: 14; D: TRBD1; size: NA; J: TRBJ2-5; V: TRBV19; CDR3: CASSKTGGQETQYF; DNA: TGTGCCAGTAGTAAGACAGGGGGTCAAGAGACCCAGTACTTC
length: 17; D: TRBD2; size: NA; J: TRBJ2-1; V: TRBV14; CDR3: CASSQDWVAGEGNEQFF; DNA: TGTGCCAGCAGCCAAGATTGGGTAGCGGGAGAGGGTAATGAGCAGTTCTTC
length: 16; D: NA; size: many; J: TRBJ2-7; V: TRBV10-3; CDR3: CAISESRSKTGYEQYF; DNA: TGTGCCATCAGTGAGTCCAGGTCGAAAACAGGTTACGAGCAGTACTTC
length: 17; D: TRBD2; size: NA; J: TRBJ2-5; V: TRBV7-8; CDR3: CASSTGTSGGAGETQYF; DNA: TGTGCCAGCAGCACAGGGACTAGCGGGGGGGCGGGTGAGACCCAGTACTTC
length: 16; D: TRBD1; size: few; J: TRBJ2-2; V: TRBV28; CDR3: CASSFRRTGLGGELFF; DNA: TGTGCCAGCAGTTTTAGGCGGACAGGTTTAGGCGGGGAGCTGTTTTTT
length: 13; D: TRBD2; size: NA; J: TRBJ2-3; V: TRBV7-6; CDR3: CASSTEWTSPQYF; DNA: TGTGCCAGCAGCACAGAATGGACTAGCCCGCAGTATTTT
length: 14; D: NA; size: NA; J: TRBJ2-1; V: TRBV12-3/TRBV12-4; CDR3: CASSTESSYNEQFF; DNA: TGTGCCAGCAGCACGGAGAGCTCCTACAATGAGCAGTTCTTC
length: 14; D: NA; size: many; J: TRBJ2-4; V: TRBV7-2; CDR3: CASKGEGAKNIQYF; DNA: TGTGCCAGCAAGGGTGAGGGAGCCAAAAACATTCAGTACTTC
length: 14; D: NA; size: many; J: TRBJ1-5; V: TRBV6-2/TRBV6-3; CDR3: CASRIGEGGQPQHF; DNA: TGTGCCAGCAGGATCGGAGAGGGCGGGCAGCCCCAGCATTTT
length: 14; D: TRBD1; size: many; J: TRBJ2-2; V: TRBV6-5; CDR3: CASSYQGADGELFF; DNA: TGTGCCAGCAGTTACCAGGGGGCGGACGGGGAGCTGTTTTTT
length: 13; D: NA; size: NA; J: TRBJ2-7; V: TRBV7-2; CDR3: CASSPGQYYEQYF; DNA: TGTGCCAGCAGCCCCGGACAGTACTACGAGCAGTACTTC
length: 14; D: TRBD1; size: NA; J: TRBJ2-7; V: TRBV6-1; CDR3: CASRRGQAMDEQYF; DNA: TGTGCCAGCAGGAGGGGACAGGCCATGGACGAGCAGTACTTC
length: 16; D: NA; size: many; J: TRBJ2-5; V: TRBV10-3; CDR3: CAISGGGFKGGETQYF; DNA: TGTGCCATCAGCGGGGGTGGATTTAAAGGGGGAGAGACCCAGTACTTC
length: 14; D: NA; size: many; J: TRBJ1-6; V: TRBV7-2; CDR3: CASSPLRGNSPLHF; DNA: TGTGCCAGCAGCCCTCTACGTGGGAATTCACCCCTCCACTTT
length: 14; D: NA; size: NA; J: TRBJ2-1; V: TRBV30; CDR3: CAWSRDGRGNEQFF; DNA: TGTGCCTGGAGTAGAGACGGGAGAGGCAATGAGCAGTTCTTC
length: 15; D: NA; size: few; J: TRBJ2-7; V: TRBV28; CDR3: CASSLRDGLRYEQYF; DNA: TGTGCCAGCAGTCTTCGGGACGGACTAAGATACGAGCAGTACTTC
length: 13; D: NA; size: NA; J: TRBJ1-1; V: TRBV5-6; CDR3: CASSLPANTEAFF; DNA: TGTGCCAGCAGCTTGCCGGCGAACACTGAAGCTTTCTTT